The TCR beta chain described here comes from a study of T cells in Graves' hyperthyroidism and ophthalmopathy. CDR1 and CDR2 (germline): LNHDA, SQIVND (reference sequence). The CDR3 is made up of 15 amino acids. The ends were cut back, 0 bases at V and 4 bases at J, with 12 bases in the middle. Amplification yielded TCR beta CDR3 regions, with RNA transcripts as the source. The HTBI set primed first-round TCR CDR3 RT-PCR. A single record per CDR3 protein comes from TCRdb applying MiXCR to the multiplex PCR reads. The profile shows under 450,000 distinct CDR3 sequences, roughly 14% of them singletons. This TCR was sampled from a man aged 25 to 40 with Graves' hyperthyroidism that later progressed to Graves' ophthalmopathy. Sequenced: blood. The gene calls are TRBV19 and TRBJ1-1; no firm D call. Written as DNA, the CDR3 is TGTGCCAGTAGTATAGAACCCCACAGCCTCACTGAAGCTTTCTTT. Residues: CASSIEPHSLTEAFF.